This T cell receptor beta chain was sequenced during a study of CD8 T cells in ankylosing spondylitis. Whole-study results and caveats: Clones linked to disease, bearing a CD8+ phenotype, were relatively rare in peripheral blood. Apparently characteristic of ankylosing spondylitis blood was a TCR beta motif (roughly eight highly homologous variants).

Molecular-barcoded quantitative 5'-RACE produced these TCR beta libraries. Each CDR3 protein gets one entry after TCRdb re-called the 5' RACE reads with MiXCR. Of about 240,000 distinct CDR3 sequences in the sample, 8.6% were seen once. This CDR3 contains 16 residues. From germline, CDR1 is SQVTM and CDR2 ANQGSEA. Trimming cost V 8 bases and J 2 bases; bases outside gene matches: 13. This clonotype occurred a few times. The antigen remains undetermined. This sequence originates from a male donor with ankylosing spondylitis or in good health (not recorded which). Sequenced sample: blood, either unsorted or a sorted T cell fraction (not recorded which). V and J are TRBV29-1 and TRBJ2-1, with 9 bases lining up with TRBD1. The DNA for the CDR3 is TGCAGCTGTCGCCGGACAGGGGAAGTCACCTACAATGAGCAGTTCTTC. Translating it yields CSCRRTGEVTYNEQFF.